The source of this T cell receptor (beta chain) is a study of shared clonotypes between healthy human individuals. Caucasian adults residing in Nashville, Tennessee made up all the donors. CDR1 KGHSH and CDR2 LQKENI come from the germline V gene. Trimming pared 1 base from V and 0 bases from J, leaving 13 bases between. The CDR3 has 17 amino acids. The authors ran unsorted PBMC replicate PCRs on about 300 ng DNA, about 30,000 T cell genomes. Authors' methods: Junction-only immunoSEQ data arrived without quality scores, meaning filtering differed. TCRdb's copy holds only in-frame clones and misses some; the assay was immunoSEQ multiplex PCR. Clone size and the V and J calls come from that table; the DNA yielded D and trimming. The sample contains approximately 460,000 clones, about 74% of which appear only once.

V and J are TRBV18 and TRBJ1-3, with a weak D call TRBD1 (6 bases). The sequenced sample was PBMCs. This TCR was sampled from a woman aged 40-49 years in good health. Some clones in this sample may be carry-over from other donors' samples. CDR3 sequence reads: CASSPRPGTPSGNTIYF. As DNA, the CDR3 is TGTGCCAGCTCACCACGCCCGGGGACACCCTCTGGAAACACCATATATTTT.